Below are 12 T cell receptor beta chains sequenced from a single sample in a study of cytomegalovirus exposure and HLA in healthy donors. Data came from immunoSEQ multiplex PCR; TCRdb stores just in-frame clones and leaves some out. The data show hundreds of thousands of clones, roughly 84% seen once. The specimen was PBMCs. These receptor sequences come from a woman in her 30s in good health and CMV-seropositive.

This chain uses TRBV27 with TRBJ1-1; weak D call: TRBD1 (5 bases). Germline CDR1 and CDR2: MNHEY and SMNVEV (reference sequence). Trimming removed 6 bases at V and 3 bases at J, with 17 bases between. CDR3 length: 15 residues. As DNA, the CDR3 is TGTGCCAGCAGGGGCCTCTTGGGGGGGGACACTGAAGCTTTCTTT. Amino acids: CASRGLLGGDTEAFF.

This chain joins TRBV5-1 and TRBJ2-1; 10 bases fit TRBD1. The germline V gene has CDR1 SGHRS and CDR2 YFSETQ. The CDR3 contains 14 residues. V dropped 0 bases and J dropped 13; count of bases not matched to a gene: 7. CDR3 sequence: CASSLGVGDRGQFF. Written as DNA, the CDR3 is TGCGCCAGCAGCTTGGGTGTTGGGGACAGGGGACAGTTCTTC.

The rearrangement uses TRBV4-3 and TRBJ2-7; D is undetermined. The length of the CDR3 is 16 residues. V lost 1 base and J 5 bases, leaving 18 bases between the germline ends. Germline V gives CDR1 LGHNA, CDR2 YSLEER. CDR3 amino acids: CASSQGARLGGNEQYF. The CDR3 region has the DNA TGCGCCAGCAGCCAAGGCGCCAGATTAGGCGGTAACGAGCAGTACTTC.

The genes are TRBV29-1 and TRBJ1-2; 7 bases map to TRBD1. CDR3 length: 16 residues. Unmatched junction bases numbered 18, after V lost 3 bases and J lost 8 bases. In germline, CDR1 is SQVTM, CDR2 ANQGSEA. The CDR3 DNA is TGCAGCGTTGATCCCCCCCGTGAGGGGGCCTCAAGGGGCTACACCTTC. It translates to CSVDPPREGASRGYTF.

The sample holds one count of this clone. The rearrangement uses TRBV11-2 and TRBJ1-5; D gene ambiguous. CDR1 SGHAT and CDR2 FQNNGV come from the germline V gene. The CDR3 extends over 13 amino acids. V dropped 5 bases and J dropped 2 bases, with 7 bases sitting between them. The CDR3 DNA follows: TGTGCCAGCAGCCCGGACCGCAATCAGCCCCAGCATTTT. Amino acid sequence: CASSPDRNQPQHF.

V and J are TRBV6-1 and TRBJ2-7; 8 bases match TRBD1. Germline V gives CDR1 MNHNS, CDR2 SASEGT. Trimming took 2 bases from V and 6 from J; bases not matched to a gene: 3. The CDR3 length is 13 residues. The CDR3: CASSEQTGVEQYF. The CDR3 DNA sequence: TGTGCCAGCAGTGAACAGACAGGGGTCGAGCAGTACTTC.

This chain joins TRBV30 and TRBJ2-7, with TRBD1 as a possible D gene (6 bases). The V gene lost 3 bases and the J gene lost 5 bases, with 17 bases spanning the gap. The CDR3 length is 14 residues. Per germline, CDR1 GTSNPN and CDR2 SVGIG (reference sequence). This CDR3 reads CAWRAPDRANEQYF. In DNA form, the CDR3 reads TGTGCCTGGAGAGCGCCGGACAGAGCCAACGAGCAGTACTTC. The full variable domain, in which reference TRBV30 and TRBJ2-7 provide the parts outside the CDR3, is SQTIHQWPATLVQPVGSPLSLECTVEGTSNPNLYWYRQAAGRGLQLLFYSVGIGQISSEVPQNLSASRPQDRQFILSSKKLLLSDSGFYLCAWRAPDRANEQYFGPGTRLTVT.

This chain joins TRBV5-1 and TRBJ2-7, with 7 bases matching TRBD1. CDR1 and CDR2 from the germline V gene are SGHRS and YFSETQ. CDR3 length equals 14 residues. J was trimmed by 0 bases and V by 8 bases; bases with no gene match: 8. For the CDR3, the DNA is TGCGCCAGTCGTCTCCGGGACAGCTCCTACGAGCAGTACTTC. Translation gives CASRLRDSSYEQYF.

The chain recombines TRBV6-5 with TRBJ2-5; TRBD1 matches 7 bases. The CDR3 totals 14 residues. V shed 6 bases and J 3 bases; nucleotides not matched to a gene: 7. CDR1 MNHEY and CDR2 SVGAGI come from the germline V gene. The CDR3 bases are TGTGCCAGCAGGGGGACAGTTAACGAAGAGACCCAGTACTTC. Encoded protein: CASRGTVNEETQYF.

V gene TRBV7-3 combines with J gene TRBJ1-1; D is perhaps TRBD1 (6 bases). Germline lookup yields CDR1 SGHTA and CDR2 FQGTGA. The V end was cut by 2 bases, the J end by 7 bases, with 11 bases between. CDR3 length equals 13 residues. As DNA, the CDR3 is TGTGCCAGCAGCTTACAACAGGGTGATGAAGCTTTCTTT. It codes for CASSLQQGDEAFF.

The chain links TRBV9 to TRBJ2-3; D uncertain. The V gene lost 3 bases and the J gene lost 0 bases, with 11 bases spanning the gap. Per germline, CDR1 SGDLS and CDR2 YYNGEE. CDR3 length: 15 amino acids. DNA for the CDR3: TGTGCCAGCAGCGCCAAACCCTCTAGCACAGATACGCAGTATTTT. This translates into CASSAKPSSTDTQYF.

The chain couples TRBV9 to TRBJ2-1, with D possibly TRBD2 on 5 matching bases. Trimming took off 4 bases at V and 10 bases at J, with 18 bases between the two ends. From germline, CDR1 is SGDLS and CDR2 YYNGEE. The CDR3 length is 14 residues. The CDR3 DNA follows: TGTGCCAGCAGCCTCAATGTGGGAGAGGGCGAGCAGTTCTTC. Translating it yields CASSLNVGEGEQFF.